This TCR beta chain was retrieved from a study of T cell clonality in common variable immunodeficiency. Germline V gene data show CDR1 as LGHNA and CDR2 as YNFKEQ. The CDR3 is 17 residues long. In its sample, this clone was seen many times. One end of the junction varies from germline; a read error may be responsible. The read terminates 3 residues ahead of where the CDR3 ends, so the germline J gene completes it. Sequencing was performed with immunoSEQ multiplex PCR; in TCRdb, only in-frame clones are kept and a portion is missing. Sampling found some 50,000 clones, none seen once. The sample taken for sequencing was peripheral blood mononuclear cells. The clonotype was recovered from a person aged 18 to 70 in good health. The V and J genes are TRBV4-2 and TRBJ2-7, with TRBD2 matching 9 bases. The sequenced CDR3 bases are TGCGCCAGCAGCCAAAGGGGGGACCTAGCGGGGTCCTACGAG. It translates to CASSQRGDLAGSYE. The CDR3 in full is CASSQRGDLAGSYEQYF.